This is a list of T cell receptor beta chains from one sample in a study of T cells in pancreatic ductal adenocarcinoma. Some clones are missing from TCRdb's copy, which holds only in-frame ones; the method was immunoSEQ multiplex PCR. The sample yields 97,000 or so clones, nearly 95% seen once. Sequenced: PBMCs. These receptors all stem from a human donor with pancreatic ductal adenocarcinoma. The CDR3 runs from the conserved cysteine through the conserved F or W. The D gene is left open where the match is weak. Clone sizes are given selectively: once, few, many, or a class where the clone is expanded.

v_call: TRBV6-1
clone_size: NA
d_call: NA
j_call: TRBJ2-2
cdr3_aa: CASSKDRTSTGELFF
cdr3_nt: TGTGCCAGCAGTAAAGACAGAACCTCGACCGGGGAGCTGTTTTTT

v_call: TRBV28
clone_size: NA
d_call: NA
j_call: TRBJ1-4
cdr3_aa: CASSPDVGGEKLFF
cdr3_nt: TGTGCCAGCAGTCCGGACGTAGGAGGAGAAAAACTGTTTTTT

v_call: TRBV9
clone_size: NA
d_call: NA
j_call: TRBJ1-1
cdr3_aa: CASSVTEAGQPEAFF
cdr3_nt: TGTGCCAGCAGCGTTACGGAGGCCGGACAGCCAGAAGCTTTCTTT

v_call: TRBV29-1
clone_size: NA
d_call: TRBD1
j_call: TRBJ2-7
cdr3_aa: CSVIRRDRVGEQYF
cdr3_nt: TGCAGCGTCATCCGCCGGGACAGGGTGGGCGAGCAGTACTTC

v_call: TRBV6-5
clone_size: NA
d_call: TRBD1
j_call: TRBJ2-3
cdr3_aa: CASRYRTGEGIDTQYF
cdr3_nt: TGTGCCAGCAGGTACCGGACAGGTGAGGGGATAGATACGCAGTATTTT

v_call: TRBV19
clone_size: NA
d_call: TRBD1
j_call: TRBJ2-2
cdr3_aa: CASKSDRGNTGELFF
cdr3_nt: TGTGCCAGTAAATCGGACAGGGGAAACACCGGGGAGCTGTTTTTT

v_call: TRBV18
clone_size: NA
d_call: NA
j_call: TRBJ2-1
cdr3_aa: CASSPRTPPGEEQFF
cdr3_nt: TGTGCCAGCTCACCACGTACACCCCCCGGAGAAGAGCAGTTCTTC

v_call: TRBV19
clone_size: NA
d_call: NA
j_call: TRBJ1-1
cdr3_aa: CASSIGGGGTEAFF
cdr3_nt: TGTGCCAGTAGTATTGGGGGGGGCGGAACTGAAGCTTTCTTT

v_call: TRBV5-4
clone_size: NA
d_call: TRBD2
j_call: TRBJ2-3
cdr3_aa: CASSLGTSGRNGDTQYF
cdr3_nt: TGTGCCAGCAGCTTAGGGACTAGCGGGAGGAACGGAGATACGCAGTATTTT

v_call: TRBV28
clone_size: NA
d_call: NA
j_call: TRBJ1-2
cdr3_aa: CASSLMQVNYGYTF
cdr3_nt: TGTGCCAGCAGTTTAATGCAGGTTAACTATGGCTACACCTTC

v_call: TRBV7-2
clone_size: NA
d_call: NA
j_call: TRBJ2-3
cdr3_aa: CASSLEGWADTQYF
cdr3_nt: TGTGCCAGCAGCTTAGAGGGGTGGGCGGATACGCAGTATTTT

v_call: TRBV28
clone_size: once
d_call: TRBD1
j_call: TRBJ1-5
cdr3_aa: CASSLAQGAQPQHF
cdr3_nt: TGTGCCAGCAGTTTAGCACAGGGGGCACAGCCCCAGCATTTT

v_call: TRBV7-9
clone_size: NA
d_call: TRBD2
j_call: TRBJ2-1
cdr3_aa: CASSLDTGGSNEQFF
cdr3_nt: TGTGCCAGCAGCTTAGATACGGGAGGATCTAATGAGCAGTTCTTC